Many counts were recorded for the clone carrying this T cell receptor (beta chain). Its antigen is unidentified. TCRdb analysed the RT-PCR reads with MiXCR anew, one entry per CDR3 protein. The sample carries over 400,000 distinct CDR3 sequences, 13% recorded once. This sample is part of a study of response to subunit inactivated influenza vaccine. Overall study findings and caveats: After each seasonal influenza vaccination, few new T cells are recruited, the authors suggested.

The CDR3 spans 17 residues. The ends were cut back, 2 bases at V and 0 bases at J, with 14 bases in the middle. Per germline, CDR1 DFQATT and CDR2 SNEGSKA (reference sequence). The receptor was derived from a man between 45 and 60 years old who received an inactivated influenza vaccine. Material: PBMCs from blood, obtained 45 days after vaccination. This chain joins TRBV20-1 and TRBJ2-6; possibly TRBD1 for D (6 bases). CDR3 residues: CSARSKGHYSGANVLTF. CDR3 bases: TGCAGTGCTAGATCCAAGGGACACTACTCTGGGGCCAACGTCCTGACTTTC.